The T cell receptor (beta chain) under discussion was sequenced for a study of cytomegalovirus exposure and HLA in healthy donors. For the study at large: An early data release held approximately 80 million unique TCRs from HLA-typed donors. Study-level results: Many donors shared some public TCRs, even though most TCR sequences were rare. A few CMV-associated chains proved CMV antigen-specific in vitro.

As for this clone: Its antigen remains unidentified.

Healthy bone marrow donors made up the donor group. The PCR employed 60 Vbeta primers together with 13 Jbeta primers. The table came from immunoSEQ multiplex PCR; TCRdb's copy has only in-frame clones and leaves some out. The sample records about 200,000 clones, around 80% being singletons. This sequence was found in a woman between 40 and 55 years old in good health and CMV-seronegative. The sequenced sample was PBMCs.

The CDR3 DNA reads as TGTGCCAGCAGCCCGAAGGGACTAGCGGGGGACAATGAGCAGTTCTTC. Protein product: CASSPKGLAGDNEQFF. The chain uses TRBV7-9 and TRBJ2-1, with 14 bases aligning to TRBD2. This CDR3 has 16 amino acids. CDR1 and CDR2 from the germline V gene are SEHNR and FQNEAQ (reference sequence). The junction had 5 bases not matched to a gene; V was cut back by 5 bases and J by 5 bases.